This T cell receptor (beta chain) was retrieved from a study of blood T cell repertoires in COVID-19 (dated by TCRdb to about 2020). With regard to the full study: Samples covering the acute and convalescent phases of COVID-19 were provided by collaborators in the United States, Italy and Spain. Where available, HLA class I and class II types were obtained from metadata supplied by the sample provider rather than from assay-based typing. Sample metadata almost always included a de-identified subject ID, COVID-19 status, age in years and sex. A freely available public database, intended as a resource for researchers studying the immune response to SARS-CoV-2, is where the repertoires were released. Subjects who had been exposed to COVID-19, were actively infected with it, or had recovered from it provided the deeply sampled blood TCRbeta repertoires that made up the dataset. The samples were drawn from two sources: the first 160 participants of the ongoing ImmuneRACE study, and about 1,300 subjects contributed by 6 global collaborators. The material from the prospective study consisted of cDNA or gDNA derived from T cells, B-cell-depleted T cells, or PBMCs.

The paper as a whole reports these results and caveats: Clinical and demographic metadata were provided uncurated, with the amount varying by source and participant.

The immunoSEQ Assay, a bias-controlled multiplex PCR, was used to amplify TCRbeta CDR3 regions from genomic DNA. The paper's processing steps were these. Within the assay, amplification of reference gene primers was used to estimate how many nucleated cells each sample contained. Sequence reads were collapsed and filtered to measure the absolute abundance of every unique TCRbeta CDR3 rearrangement. For each sample, productive Simpson clonality was calculated as the square root of Simpson's diversity index over productive rearrangements. In TCRdb, the immuneACCESS table is reduced to in-frame sequences with V and J assigned. These tables do not hold every clone; where another copy was compared, an unresolved V gene accounts for under half, and the others remain unexplained. The V and J calls and clone size were taken over from that table, and D and trimming were inferred from the DNA. The sample has fewer than 350,000 clones on record, 85% to 90% of them singletons. Together, the top ten hold approximately 4% of the sample.

Participants in the prospective study were enrolled through a virtual design, were aged roughly 18 to 90 years, and lived in roughly 24 United States geographic areas. In the prospective study, participants were assigned to cohorts based on the clinical history participants reported in a screening survey and a study questionnaire. Mobile phlebotomists in the prospective study collected whole blood, serum and a nasopharyngeal or oropharyngeal swab from every participant. Additional blood draws and questionnaires over a 2-month period could optionally be provided by prospective study participants. Before DNA extraction, prospective study blood samples were shipped either frozen or at room temperature. A note on this clone: Its antigen is unknown. The sample holds no much larger clone one base away, and base qualities are not on file. The identical CDR3 is also encoded by other nucleotide sequences in the sample.

The TCR comes from a woman aged 25 to 39 with acute COVID-19. Sample: PBMCs or T cells enriched from blood (not recorded which).

The CDR3 is CASSPQTGSYEQYF. The nucleotide sequence is TGTGCCAGTAGTCCTCAAACAGGCTCCTACGAGCAGTACTTC. The V and J genes are TRBV19 and TRBJ2-7; TRBD1 is a possible D gene, resting on 5 matching bases. V gives up 5 bases and J gives up 0 bases, and the segment between their germline ends measures 11 bases. The CDR3, from cysteine to phenylalanine, totals 14 residues. This entry keeps only the CDR3 DNA: 42 bases, framed from base 1. CDR1 and CDR2 are read off the germline V gene (reference sequence) as LNHDA and SQIVND. Reference TRBV19 and TRBJ2-7 proteins supply the regions before and after the CDR3; the full variable domain is: DGGITQSPKYLFRKEGQNVTLSCEQNLNHDAMYWYRQDPGQGLRLIYYSQIVNDFQKGDIAEGYSVSREKKESFPLTVTSAQKNPTAFYLCASSPQTGSYEQYFGPGTRLTVT.